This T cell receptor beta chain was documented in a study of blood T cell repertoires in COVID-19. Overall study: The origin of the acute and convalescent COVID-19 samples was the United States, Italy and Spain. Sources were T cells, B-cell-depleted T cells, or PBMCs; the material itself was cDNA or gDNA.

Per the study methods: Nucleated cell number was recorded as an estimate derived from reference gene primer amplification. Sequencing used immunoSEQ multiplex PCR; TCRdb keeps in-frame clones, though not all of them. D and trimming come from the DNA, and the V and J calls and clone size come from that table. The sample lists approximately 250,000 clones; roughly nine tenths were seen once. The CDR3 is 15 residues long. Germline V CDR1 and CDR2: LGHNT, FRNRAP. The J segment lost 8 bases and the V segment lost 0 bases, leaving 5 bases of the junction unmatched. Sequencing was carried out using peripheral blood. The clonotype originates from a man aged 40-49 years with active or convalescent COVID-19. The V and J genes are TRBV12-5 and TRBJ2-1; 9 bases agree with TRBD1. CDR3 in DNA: TGTGCTAGTGGTTTGGTACAGGGGGCTAGTGATGAGCAGTTCTTC. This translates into CASGLVQGASDEQFF. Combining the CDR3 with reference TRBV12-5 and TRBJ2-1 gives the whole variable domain DARVTQTPRHKVTEMGQEVTMRCQPILGHNTVFWYRQTMMQGLELLAYFRNRAPLDDSGMPKDRFSAEMPDATLATLKIQPSEPRDSAVYFCASGLVQGASDEQFFGPGTRLTVL.